The text below deals with one TCR beta chain. Its target is not known. It was with 60 Vbeta and 13 Jbeta primers that the PCR ran. Clones were sequenced by immunoSEQ multiplex PCR, and TCRdb holds only the in-frame ones, with some missing. This table holds about 150,000 clones, approximately 78% found once. The sample comes from a study of cytomegalovirus exposure and HLA in healthy donors. The CDR3 is 14 amino acids. The germline V and J ends were trimmed by 5 bases and 0 bases, with 8 bases remaining between them. Germline CDR1 MNHNS, CDR2 SASEGT. The study, taken as a whole, reports: Later on, an analysis showed TCR association rates differing by HLA locus, with DRB1 the most and HLA-C the fewest.

Sequencing was done on a sample of PBMCs. The clonotype comes from a woman aged 50 to 60 in good health and CMV-seropositive. The gene calls are TRBV6-1 and TRBJ1-3; D is perhaps TRBD1 (6 bases). The CDR3 DNA is TGTGCCAGCAGTACAGGGAGCTCTGGAAACACCATATATTTT. This codes for CASSTGSSGNTIYF.